In this sample, the clone carrying this T cell receptor beta chain turned up a few times. The entry originates in a study of blood T cell repertoires in COVID-19. Turning to the study itself: Samples taken during acute and convalescent COVID-19 were collected in the United States, Italy and Spain. PBMCs, B-cell-depleted T cells, or T cells provided the cDNA or gDNA that made up the material.

V trimming: 5 bases; J trimming: 3 bases; junction bases outside the gene matches: 11. Germline V gene lookup returns CDR1 SGHRS and CDR2 YFSETQ. The CDR3 contains 15 residues. Under the authors' procedure: Amplified reference gene primers provided the basis for estimating nucleated cell counts. The repertoire was sequenced with immunoSEQ multiplex PCR; TCRdb's copy has only in-frame clones and lacks some. For V, J and clone size, that table is used; D and trimming come from the DNA. The sample records 200,000 to 250,000 clones, less than 90% being singletons. Input material: peripheral blood. The chain uses TRBV5-1 and TRBJ2-7, with 7 positions matching TRBD1. This TCR derives from a woman of 80 years or more with active or convalescent COVID-19. CDR3 in amino acids: CASRTLQGSNYEQYF. The CDR3 DNA is TGCGCCAGCAGGACATTACAGGGGAGCAACTACGAGCAGTACTTC.